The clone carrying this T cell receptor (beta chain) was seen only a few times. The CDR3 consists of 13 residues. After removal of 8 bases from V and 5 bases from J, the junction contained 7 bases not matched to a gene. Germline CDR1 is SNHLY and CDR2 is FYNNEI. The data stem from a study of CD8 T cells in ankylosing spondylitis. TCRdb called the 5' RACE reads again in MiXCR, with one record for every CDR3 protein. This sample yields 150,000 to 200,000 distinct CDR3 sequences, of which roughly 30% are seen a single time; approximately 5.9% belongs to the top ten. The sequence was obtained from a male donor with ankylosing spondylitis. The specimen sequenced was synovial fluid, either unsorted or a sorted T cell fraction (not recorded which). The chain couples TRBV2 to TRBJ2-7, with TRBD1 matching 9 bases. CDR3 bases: TGTGCCAGCGGGGAGGGACAGGGACACGAGCAGTACTTC. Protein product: CASGEGQGHEQYF.